This is a list of T cell receptor beta chains from one sample in a study of blood T cell repertoires in COVID-19. Libraries were prepared by immunoSEQ multiplex PCR; TCRdb keeps only in-frame clonotypes and omits some of them. The table has under 150,000 clones, roughly nine tenths seen once; the top ten hold roughly 3.2%. The sample comprised peripheral blood. The receptors stem from an older woman with active COVID-19. Both conserved end residues are part of each CDR3. The order of the fields is J gene, V gene, clone size, D gene, CDR3 DNA, CDR3 protein. A D gene is named only where the DNA matches it firmly. Only part of the rows carry a size: once, few, many, or a class if the clone is expanded.

TRBJ2-3,TRBV7-9,.,TRBD2,TGTGCCAGCACCTTGACTAGCGGCTACACAGATACGCAGTATTTT,CASTLTSGYTDTQYF
TRBJ1-2,TRBV28,.,TRBD1,TGTGCCGGGCGACCATCTATCCCGGGACAGGGGGCGCTTGGCTACACCTTC,CAGRPSIPGQGALGYTF
TRBJ2-4,TRBV6-1,.,TRBD1,TGTGCCAGCAGTGAAGGGACAGGGGGCTCGGAAGGCATTCAGTACTTC,CASSEGTGGSEGIQYF
TRBJ2-1,TRBV11-2,.,.,TGTGCCAGCAGCTTAGATAGGAGTGATGAGCAGTTCTTC,CASSLDRSDEQFF
TRBJ2-2,TRBV5-4,.,.,TGTGCCACTCTAAAAATGGGCACCGGCGGGGAGCTGTTTTTT,CATLKMGTGGELFF
TRBJ2-1,TRBV3-1/TRBV3-2,.,.,TGTGCCAGCAGCCAAGGGTGGCAGGGCTTCGATGAGCAGTTCTTC,CASSQGWQGFDEQFF
TRBJ2-1,TRBV7-9,.,TRBD2,TGTGCCAGCAGCTTATTAGCGGGGATTTACAATGAGCAGTTCTTC,CASSLLAGIYNEQFF
TRBJ2-2,TRBV2,.,.,TGTGCCAGCAGTCAACAGGGTATGGGCGGGGAGCTGTTTTTT,CASSQQGMGGELFF
TRBJ1-1,TRBV15,.,.,TGTGCCACCAGCAGAGATCGCACAGGGCAGAGAGCTTTCTTT,CATSRDRTGQRAFF
TRBJ2-7,TRBV7-2,once,TRBD2,TGTGCCAGCAGCCCGAGGGCGGGAGTCTACGAGCAGTACTTC,CASSPRAGVYEQYF
TRBJ2-2,TRBV4-1,few,TRBD1,TGCGCCAGCAGCCGCCCCGACAGGGGGACGTCAACCGGGGAGCTGTTTTTT,CASSRPDRGTSTGELFF
TRBJ1-1,TRBV2,.,TRBD1,TGTGCCAGCAGGGACAGGGAAGCGGTCAGGAACACTGAAGCTTTCTTT,CASRDREAVRNTEAFF
TRBJ2-1,TRBV30,.,.,TGTGCCTGGAGTGTAGGGGGAGGGCCGCTGGGCTCCTACAATGAGCAGTTCTTC,CAWSVGGGPLGSYNEQFF
TRBJ1-2,TRBV14,.,.,TGTGCCAGCAGCCATCGCCGCGGGGAAAACTATGGCTACACCTTC,CASSHRRGENYGYTF
TRBJ1-2,TRBV28,.,.,TGTGCCAGCAGTTTAACGGGGGGCCGGTATGGCTACACCTTC,CASSLTGGRYGYTF
TRBJ2-7,TRBV19,.,TRBD1,TGTGCCAGTAGTCAGGGGGTAACCTACGAGCAGTACTTC,CASSQGVTYEQYF
TRBJ2-3,TRBV10-3,.,.,TGTGCCACCTGGGGCCCCCGCACAGATACGCAGTATTTT,CATWGPRTDTQYF
TRBJ2-5,TRBV21-1,few,.,TGTGCCAGCAGCATACAGGGGCCCGGAGAGACCCAGTACTTC,CASSIQGPGETQYF
TRBJ2-7,TRBV21-1,.,.,TGTGCCAGCAGCAAAAGTCCGGAGACTAGCGGGAGATGCATCGAGCAGTACTTC,CASSKSPETSGRCIEQYF
TRBJ1-6,TRBV10-3,.,.,TGTGCCATCAGTGATAACAGGGCACCCCTCCACTTT,CAISDNRAPLHF
TRBJ2-7,TRBV11-2,once,.,TGTGCCAGCAGCTTAACCGCCTCGACAGCCTTCTCCTACGAGCAGTACTTC,CASSLTASTAFSYEQYF
TRBJ2-5,TRBV10-2,few,TRBD2,TGCGCCAGCAGTGACCTGGGACTAGCGGGAGAGACCCAGTACTTC,CASSDLGLAGETQYF
TRBJ1-6,TRBV7-2,.,.,TGTGCCAGCAGCTCAGGGAGGAGCTCCTATAATTCACCCCTCCACTTT,CASSSGRSSYNSPLHF
TRBJ2-7,TRBV5-4,.,TRBD2,TGTGCCAGCAGCTTGGTTGGCGGGGGGCCCTACGAGCAGTACTTC,CASSLVGGGPYEQYF
TRBJ2-7,TRBV5-6,.,.,TGTGCCAGCAGCCTGGAACGGGGATGGGACGAGCAGTACTTC,CASSLERGWDEQYF
TRBJ2-1,TRBV29-1,.,TRBD1,TGCAGCGTCCGGGACAGCTACAATGAGCAGTTCTTC,CSVRDSYNEQFF
TRBJ2-7,TRBV6-2/TRBV6-3,once,.,TGTGCCAGCAGTGGCACCTCCTACGAGCAGTACTTC,CASSGTSYEQYF
TRBJ1-1,TRBV7-2,.,.,TGTGCCAGCAGCGTGGCGGGGGCTAACACTGAAGCTTTCTTT,CASSVAGANTEAFF
TRBJ2-7,TRBV2,.,TRBD1,TGTGCCAGCAGTCTACTCTGGGGGACAGATCCCTCCGAGCAGTACTTC,CASSLLWGTDPSEQYF
TRBJ1-4,TRBV5-1,.,.,TGCGCCAGCAGCTGGACCCTGGACACCAATGAAAAACTGTTTTTT,CASSWTLDTNEKLFF
TRBJ2-5,TRBV5-4,few,.,TGTGCCAGCAGCTTGTTCCCGGGAGAGACCCAGTACTTC,CASSLFPGETQYF
TRBJ2-7,TRBV5-1,.,TRBD2,TGCGCCAGCAGCTTGGATGGACTAGCGGCTACCTACGAGCAGTACTTC,CASSLDGLAATYEQYF
TRBJ2-1,TRBV4-1,.,TRBD2,TGCGCCAGCAGCCAAGATAGGGCGGGAGGGCCTGCAAATGAGCAGTTCTTC,CASSQDRAGGPANEQFF
TRBJ2-2,TRBV19,.,TRBD2,TGTGCCAGTACCACTAGGGACGGGAGGGCCGTAGGCACCGGGGAGCTGTTTTTT,CASTTRDGRAVGTGELFF
TRBJ1-1,TRBV6-5,.,TRBD1,TGTGCCAGCAGGAGACAGGGGATGAACACTGAAGCTTTCTTT,CASRRQGMNTEAFF
TRBJ1-5,TRBV2,.,.,TGTGCCAGCAGTGTACTGGAGAGCAATCAGCCCCAGCATTTT,CASSVLESNQPQHF
TRBJ2-5,TRBV18,.,TRBD1,TGTGCCAGCTCACCACCGGACAGGGCCGAGACCCAGTACTTC,CASSPPDRAETQYF
TRBJ2-1,TRBV28,.,TRBD2,TGTGTCAGCACCACTAGCGGGCTATACTCCTACAATGAGCAGTTCTTC,CVSTTSGLYSYNEQFF
TRBJ2-2,TRBV7-3,.,TRBD2,TGTGCCAGCAGCTTGACTAGCGGGATGGCCGGGGAGCTGTTTTTT,CASSLTSGMAGELFF
TRBJ2-1,TRBV5-1,.,TRBD1,TGCGCCAGCAGCGGACAGGGTCGTGTCTCCTACAATGAGCAGTTCTTC,CASSGQGRVSYNEQFF
TRBJ2-1,TRBV9,.,TRBD1,TGTGCCAGCACCGAGAACCGGGACAGGCCCATGTATGAGCAGTTCTTC,CASTENRDRPMYEQFF
TRBJ2-3,TRBV7-9,.,.,TGTGCCAGCAGCTTAGCAGGGGGACGCGCAGATACGCAGTATTTT,CASSLAGGRADTQYF
TRBJ2-1,TRBV9,.,.,TGTGCCAGCAGCGTAGATTGGCGGCATTACAATGAGCAGTTCTTC,CASSVDWRHYNEQFF
TRBJ1-4,TRBV30,.,TRBD1,TGTGCCTGTTATATACCGGGACAGAATGAAAAACTGTTTTTT,CACYIPGQNEKLFF
TRBJ2-7,TRBV7-9,.,TRBD1,TGTGCCAGCAGCGCAACTTGGACAGGGCCAAACTACGAGCAGTACTTC,CASSATWTGPNYEQYF
TRBJ2-7,TRBV6-1,few,TRBD1,TGTGCCAGCAGTGAAGCTGACCCGGGACAGGGCTACGAGCAGTACTTC,CASSEADPGQGYEQYF
TRBJ2-1,TRBV5-1,.,.,TGCGCCAGCAGCTTAACAGGGATCTACAATGAGCAGTTCTTC,CASSLTGIYNEQFF
TRBJ2-5,TRBV28,.,.,TGTGCCACCCTCGAGGGAGCGGAAGAGACCCAGTACTTC,CATLEGAEETQYF
TRBJ1-1,TRBV6-5,.,.,TGTGCCACCGGTAGTTTGAGTGAAGCTTTCTTT,CATGSLSEAFF
TRBJ1-1,TRBV5-1,.,.,TGCGCCAGCAGGGGCGCAGGGTTCACTGAAGCTTTCTTT,CASRGAGFTEAFF
TRBJ2-2,TRBV4-1,.,TRBD2,TGCGCCAGCAGCCAAGAGGCTAGCGGGAGGGCCAGGTCCCGGGAGCTGTTTTTT,CASSQEASGRARSRELFF
TRBJ1-2,TRBV28,.,.,TGTGCCAGCAGCCCGTGGGAGCCGCAGTCGGGCTACACCTTC,CASSPWEPQSGYTF
TRBJ2-3,TRBV7-3,.,TRBD2,TGTGCCAGCAGCCACCTCTCTCGGGATTGGGGCGGGAGAACAGATACGCAGTATTTT,CASSHLSRDWGGRTDTQYF
TRBJ1-1,TRBV10-3,.,.,TGTGCCATCAGTACTACTCGTGAAGCTTTCTTT,CAISTTREAFF
TRBJ2-5,TRBV19,.,TRBD2,TGTGCCAGTAGGGAAGTCGCGGGAGCGGGGGAGACCCAGTACTTC,CASREVAGAGETQYF
TRBJ1-1,TRBV9,once,.,TGTGCCAGCTCACTGGAAGGGGGGGGCAACACTGAAGCTTTCTTT,CASSLEGGGNTEAFF
TRBJ1-1,TRBV6-2/TRBV6-3,.,.,TGTGCCAGCAGTTATAGCTACACTGAAGCTTTCTTT,CASSYSYTEAFF
TRBJ1-4,TRBV5-5,.,TRBD1,TGTGCCAGCAGTCATATGCACGGGACAGGGGCAACTAATGAAAAACTGTTTTTT,CASSHMHGTGATNEKLFF
TRBJ2-3,TRBV9,once,TRBD2,TGTGCCAGCAGCGTCGGACTAGCGGGGACAGATACGCAGTATTTT,CASSVGLAGTDTQYF